This T cell receptor (beta chain) stems from a study of T cell responses to AZD1222 COVID-19 vaccine. Points from the study as a whole: Donor demographics were predominantly white British with a female majority; clonal diversity may be underestimated. After two AZD1222 doses, spike-specific TCR breadth and depth rose versus day 0. Only a handful of people who got AZD1222 tested seropositive at baseline.

Trimming took off 3 bases at V and 8 bases at J, with 10 bases between the two ends. Germline loops: CDR1 SEHNR, CDR2 FQNEAQ (reference sequence). The CDR3 is made up of 12 amino acids. Profiling relied on immunoSEQ multiplex PCR, and the TCRdb table lists in-frame clones only, not all of them. Among approximately 140,000 clones listed, 80% to 95% were seen once. A remark on this clone: Its antigen is not identified.

Specimen: peripheral blood, collected 28 days after the second AZD1222 dose. The chain has TRBV7-9 and TRBJ1-2, with D unclear. This TCR came from an adult who received the AZD1222 COVID-19 vaccine. In DNA, the CDR3 is TGTGCCAGCAGCTTCGGACTAGACGGCTACACCTTC. This gives the protein CASSFGLDGYTF.